This TCR beta chain derives from a study of cytomegalovirus exposure and HLA in healthy donors. Findings and limits, study-wide: Later genetic work tied a missense DCLRE1C variant to beta-chain V and J trimming.

The CDR3 sequence is 16 residues long. J lost 8 bases, V lost 4 bases, and 12 bases had no gene match. Germline values: CDR1 MDHEN, CDR2 SYDVKM. The PCR employed 60 Vbeta primers together with 13 Jbeta primers. Clones were read by immunoSEQ multiplex PCR, and TCRdb kept only the in-frame ones, dropping some. The profile covers 160,000 or so clones, with 84% appearing a single time and roughly 1.9% taken by the ten largest. Comments on this clone: Its specificity is not known.

The receptor was derived from a man aged 18 to 29 in good health and CMV-seronegative. The chain has TRBV28 and TRBJ1-3, with 9 bases lining up with TRBD1. The sequenced sample was PBMCs. Here the CDR3 reads CASSSWTGALEDTIYF. The CDR3 DNA reads as TGTGCCAGCAGTTCCTGGACAGGGGCTCTCGAGGACACCATATATTTT.